A single sample gave rise to the 7 T cell receptor beta chains below, sequenced in a study of OX40 agonist ivuxolimab in advanced cancers. Profiling relied on immunoSEQ multiplex PCR, and the TCRdb table lists in-frame clones only, not all of them. Here the sample spans 70,000 to 95,000 clones, 92% being singletons. The sample was CD4+ or CD8+ T cells sorted from blood, taken in a trial of the OX40 agonist ivuxolimab. The receptors here all came from an adult with an advanced solid tumor such as melanoma, head and neck, liver or kidney cancer.

The rearrangement uses TRBV10-3 and TRBJ2-1, with 10 bases matching TRBD1. The germline gives CDR1 ENHRY, CDR2 SYGVKD. J gave up 8 bases and V 10 bases, and 11 bases lay outside the gene matches. The CDR3 covers 14 residues. The CDR3 DNA reads as TGTGCCACATTTGAGGGACAGGGGCAGGATGAGCAGTTCTTC. Protein product: CATFEGQGQDEQFF.

The V gene is TRBV7-6, the J gene TRBJ1-1; maybe TRBD1 (6 bases). The CDR3 is made up of 16 amino acids. CDR1 is SGHVS, CDR2 FNYEAQ, per germline. Trimming removed 1 base from V and 5 bases from J, with 17 bases in between. In nucleotides, the CDR3 is TGTGCCAGCAGCTTAGAACAGGGTGGGATCAATACTGAAGCTTTCTTT. It specifies CASSLEQGGINTEAFF.

The chain couples TRBV18 to TRBJ2-2; either TRBD1 or TRBD2 may fit D (5 bases each). Germline loops: CDR1 KGHSH, CDR2 LQKENI. The CDR3 consists of 14 residues. With 3 bases removed from V and 7 bases from J, the gap between germline ends came to 12 bases. The CDR3 nucleotides are TGTGCCAGCTCACCGGGGGTCCAAGACGGGGAGCTGTTTTTT. Its protein product is CASSPGVQDGELFF.

The chain uses TRBV14 and TRBJ2-1; the match to TRBD2 covers 7 bases. The V gene's germline CDR1 is SGHDN and CDR2 FVKESK. Trimming at V came to 0 bases and at J to 4 bases, leaving 6 bases not matched to a gene. The CDR3 runs to 16 residues. The CDR3 coding sequence is TGTGCCAGCAGCCAAGATAGGCTAGCGGAGTACAATGAGCAGTTCTTC. This codes for CASSQDRLAEYNEQFF.

This chain links TRBV27 with TRBJ1-5; 8 nucleotides line up with TRBD1. Looked up from germline, CDR1 is MNHEY and CDR2 is SMNVEV (reference sequence). V lost 2 bases to trimming and J lost 7 bases; unmatched junction nucleotides: 7. The CDR3 spans 15 residues. CDR3 region: CASSLGQGARQPQHF. The CDR3 bases are TGTGCCAGCAGTTTAGGTCAGGGGGCCAGACAGCCCCAGCATTTT.

The rearrangement links TRBV6-1 to TRBJ1-2, with 8 positions matching TRBD1. Trimming removed 5 bases from V and 8 bases from J; junction bases left unmatched: 10. This CDR3 spans 14 amino acids. Per the germline V gene, CDR1 is MNHNS and CDR2 is SASEGT. The CDR3 coding sequence is TGTGCCAGCAGTCCCGGACAGGGACTCTTCGGCTACACCTTC. Residues: CASSPGQGLFGYTF.

This chain connects TRBV6-1 to TRBJ1-2, with 9 nucleotides matching TRBD1. Germline loops: CDR1 MNHNS, CDR2 SASEGT. The CDR3 totals 16 residues. Germline trimming cut 4 bases from V and 6 bases from J; bases unmatched to any gene: 12. CDR3 DNA sequence: TGTGCCAGCAGTGCTGCGGGACAGGGTTGGGAGGATGGCTACACCTTC. This codes for CASSAAGQGWEDGYTF.